The T cell receptor (beta chain) under discussion was sequenced for a study of blood T cells in healthy people across ages. Notes on the study in general: Estimated diversity that came from one million T cells was considered an underestimate.

Remarks on this clonotype: Its antigen is currently unknown.

Germline V gives CDR1 DFQATT, CDR2 SNEGSKA (reference sequence). The CDR3 runs 13 residues. The V gene lost 0 bases and the J gene lost 7 bases, with 13 bases spanning the gap. Through a sample-barcoded 5' primer and a J-beta primer mix, a second PCR was run for about 6 to 11 cycles. TCRdb reprocessed the 5' RACE reads via MiXCR and lists one record per CDR3 protein. The data contain 380,000 or so distinct CDR3 sequences, 45% to 60% of them singletons. Every participating donor contributed about 10 milliliters of peripheral blood through a draw. V usage is TRBV20-1 and J usage is TRBJ2-7; D is ambiguous. The specimen sequenced was blood. The clonotype was recovered from a man aged 60 to 75 in good health. DNA of the CDR3: TGCAGTGCTAGAGAACCCAGATTGAAGGAGCAGTACTTC. This translates into CSAREPRLKEQYF.